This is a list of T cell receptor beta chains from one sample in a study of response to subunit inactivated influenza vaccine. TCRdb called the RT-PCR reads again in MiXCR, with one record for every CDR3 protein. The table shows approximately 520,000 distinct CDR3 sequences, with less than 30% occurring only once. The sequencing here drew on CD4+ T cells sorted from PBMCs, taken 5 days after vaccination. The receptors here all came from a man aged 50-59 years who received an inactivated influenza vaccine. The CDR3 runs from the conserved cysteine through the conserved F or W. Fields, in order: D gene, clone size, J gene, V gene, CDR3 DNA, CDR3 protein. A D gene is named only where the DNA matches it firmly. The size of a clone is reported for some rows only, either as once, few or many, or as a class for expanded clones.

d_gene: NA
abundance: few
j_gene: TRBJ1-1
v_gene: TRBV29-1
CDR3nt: TGCAGCGGGGAACAGGGACAAGCTTTCTTT
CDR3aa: CSGEQGQAFF

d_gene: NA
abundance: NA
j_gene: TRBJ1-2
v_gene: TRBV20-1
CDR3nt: TGCAGTGCTAGAAAGACCAGGGACGACTATGGCTACACCTTC
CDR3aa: CSARKTRDDYGYTF

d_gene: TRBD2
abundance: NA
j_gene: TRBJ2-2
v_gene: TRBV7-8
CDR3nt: TGTGCCAGCAGTCCGCGGGGGGGGAACACCGGGGAGCTGTTTTTT
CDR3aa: CASSPRGGNTGELFF

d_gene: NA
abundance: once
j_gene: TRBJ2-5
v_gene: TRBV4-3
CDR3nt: TGCGCCAGCAGCCAAGATTATCGGAAGGAAGAGACCCAGTACTTC
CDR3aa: CASSQDYRKEETQYF

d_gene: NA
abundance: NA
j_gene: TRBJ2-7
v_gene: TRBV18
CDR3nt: TGTGCCAGCTCTGGGGTCTGGGGAGACAGGACCTACGAGCAGTACTTC
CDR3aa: CASSGVWGDRTYEQYF

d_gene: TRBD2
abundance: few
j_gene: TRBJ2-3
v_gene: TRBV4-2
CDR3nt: TGTGCCAGCAGCCGGACTAGCGGGAGTCTTAGTAGTACAGATACGCAGTATTTT
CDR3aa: CASSRTSGSLSSTDTQYF

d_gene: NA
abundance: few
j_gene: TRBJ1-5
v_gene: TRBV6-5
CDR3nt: TGTGCCAGCAGTTCAACAAATAGCAATCAGCCCCAGCATTTT
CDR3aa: CASSSTNSNQPQHF

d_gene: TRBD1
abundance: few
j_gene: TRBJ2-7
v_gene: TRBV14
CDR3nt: TGTGCCAGCAGCCCCGGGACAGGGCAAAAGCAGTACTTC
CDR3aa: CASSPGTGQKQYF

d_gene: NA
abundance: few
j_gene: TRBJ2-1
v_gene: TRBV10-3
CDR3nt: TGTGCCATCAGCGCCAGCTACAATGAGCAGTTCTTC
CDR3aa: CAISASYNEQFF

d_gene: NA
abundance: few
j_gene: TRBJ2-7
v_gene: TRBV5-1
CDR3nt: TGCGCCAGCAGCTTGATGGGACACAACTACGAGCAGTACTTC
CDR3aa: CASSLMGHNYEQYF

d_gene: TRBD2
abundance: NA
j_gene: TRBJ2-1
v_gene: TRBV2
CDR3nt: TGTGCCAGCAGTGACTTGGGACTACATCACAATGAGCAGTTCTTC
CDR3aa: CASSDLGLHHNEQFF

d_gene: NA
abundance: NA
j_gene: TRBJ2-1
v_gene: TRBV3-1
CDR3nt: TGTGCCAGCACCCAGGGTGATACTTACAATGAGCAGTTCTTC
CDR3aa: CASTQGDTYNEQFF

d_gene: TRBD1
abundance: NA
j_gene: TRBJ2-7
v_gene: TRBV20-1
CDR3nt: TGCAGTGCTAGTCCCCCGGGACAGGGGTACGAGCAGTACTTC
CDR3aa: CSASPPGQGYEQYF

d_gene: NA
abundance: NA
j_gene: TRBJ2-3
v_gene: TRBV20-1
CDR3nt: TGCAGTGCCAAACGACAGTTCTGGGACACAGATACGCAGTATTTT
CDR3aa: CSAKRQFWDTDTQYF

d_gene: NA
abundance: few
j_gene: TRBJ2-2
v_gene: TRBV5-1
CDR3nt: TGCGCCAGCAGCTTAGGGGACGCCGGGGAGCTGTTTTTT
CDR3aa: CASSLGDAGELFF

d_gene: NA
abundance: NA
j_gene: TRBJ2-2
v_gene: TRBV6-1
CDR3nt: TGTGCCAGCAACGAGCGCAGAACCAACGCCGGGGAGCTGTTTTTT
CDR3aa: CASNERRTNAGELFF

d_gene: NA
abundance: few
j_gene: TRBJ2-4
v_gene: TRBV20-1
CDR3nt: TGCAGTGCTAGTGAGCAGGGAAACATTCAGTACTTC
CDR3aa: CSASEQGNIQYF

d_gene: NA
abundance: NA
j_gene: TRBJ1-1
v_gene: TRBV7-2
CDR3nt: TGTGCCAGCAGTACCCAGAGCGGGGGGTTCACTGAAGCTTTCTTT
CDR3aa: CASSTQSGGFTEAFF

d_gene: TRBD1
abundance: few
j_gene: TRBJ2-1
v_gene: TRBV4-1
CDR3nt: TGCGCCAGCAGCCGATACCGGGACAGTAACAATGAGCAGTTCTTC
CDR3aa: CASSRYRDSNNEQFF

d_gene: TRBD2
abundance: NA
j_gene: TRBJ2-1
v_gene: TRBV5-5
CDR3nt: TGTGCCAGCAGCTTGGGTCGGGGGGGCCCGCGTGAGCAGTTCTTC
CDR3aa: CASSLGRGGPREQFF

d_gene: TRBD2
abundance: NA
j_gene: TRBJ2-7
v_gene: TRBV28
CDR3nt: TGTGCCAGCAGTACCTTAGCGGGAGGGGCGTCCGAGCAGTACTTC
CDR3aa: CASSTLAGGASEQYF

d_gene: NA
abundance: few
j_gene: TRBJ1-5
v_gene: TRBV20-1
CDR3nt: TGCAGTGCTAGCGAGTATAGCAATCAGCCCCAGCATTTT
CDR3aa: CSASEYSNQPQHF

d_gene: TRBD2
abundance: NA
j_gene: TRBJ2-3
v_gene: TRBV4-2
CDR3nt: TGTGCCAGCAGCCAAGGGGGAGGGCCTACAGATACGCAGTATTTT
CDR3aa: CASSQGGGPTDTQYF

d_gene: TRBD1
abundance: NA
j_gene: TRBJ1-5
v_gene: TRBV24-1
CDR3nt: TGTGCCACCAGTGACCGACAGGGAATGGGTCAGCCCCAGCATTTT
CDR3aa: CATSDRQGMGQPQHF

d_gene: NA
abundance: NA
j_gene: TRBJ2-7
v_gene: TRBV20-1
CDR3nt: TGCAGTGCCGAGACGAAAACGGGTTACGAGCAGTACTTC
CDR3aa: CSAETKTGYEQYF

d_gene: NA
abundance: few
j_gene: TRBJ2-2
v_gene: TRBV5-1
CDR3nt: TGCGCCAGCAGCTTGGGCCCTACTCAAACCGAGGAGCTGTTTTTT
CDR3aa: CASSLGPTQTEELFF

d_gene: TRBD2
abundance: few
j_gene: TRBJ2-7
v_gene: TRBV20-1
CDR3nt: TGCAGTGGTAGCGGGAGGGCTCTACAATCCTACGAGCAGTACTTC
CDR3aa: CSGSGRALQSYEQYF